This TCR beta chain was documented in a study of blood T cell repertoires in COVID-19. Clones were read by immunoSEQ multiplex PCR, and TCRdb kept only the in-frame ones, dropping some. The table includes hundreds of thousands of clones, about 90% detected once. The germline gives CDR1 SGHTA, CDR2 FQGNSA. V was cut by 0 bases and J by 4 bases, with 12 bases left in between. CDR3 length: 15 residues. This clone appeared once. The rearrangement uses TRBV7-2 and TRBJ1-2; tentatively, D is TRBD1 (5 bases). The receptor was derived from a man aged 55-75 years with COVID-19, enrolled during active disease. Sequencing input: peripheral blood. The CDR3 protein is CASSLAADSLYGYTF. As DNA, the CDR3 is TGTGCCAGCAGCTTAGCTGCAGACAGCCTCTATGGCTACACCTTC.